This paragraph reports one T cell receptor beta chain. Its antigen is not known. It was with 60 Vbeta and 13 Jbeta primers that the PCR ran. This table comes from immunoSEQ multiplex PCR, and its TCRdb copy is limited to in-frame clones, with some not included. The sample carries over 100,000 clones, 55% to 65% recorded once. This entry is derived from a study of cytomegalovirus exposure and HLA in healthy donors. General study results and limits: Analysis performed later showed TCR beta chains linked to HLA being more clonally expanded than equally common others.

Sequencing was carried out using PBMCs. This TCR derives from a woman between 25 and 40 years old in good health and CMV-seronegative.

CDR3 coding DNA: TGCGCCAGCAGCCCGCAGGGACTGCTAAACATTCAGTACTTC. It yields the protein CASSPQGLLNIQYF. The J gene is TRBJ2-4, the V gene TRBV5-1, with D perhaps TRBD2 (6 bases). The CDR3 runs to 14 residues. The V end was cut by 4 bases, the J end by 6 bases, with 14 bases between. Germline CDR1 SGHRS, CDR2 YFSETQ. Drawing the rest from reference TRBV5-1 and TRBJ2-4, the complete variable domain is KAGVTQTPRYLIKTRGQQVTLSCSPISGHRSVSWYQQTPGQGLQFLFEYFSETQRNKGNFPGRFSGRQFSNSRSEMNVSTLELGDSALYLCASSPQGLLNIQYFGAGTRLSVL.